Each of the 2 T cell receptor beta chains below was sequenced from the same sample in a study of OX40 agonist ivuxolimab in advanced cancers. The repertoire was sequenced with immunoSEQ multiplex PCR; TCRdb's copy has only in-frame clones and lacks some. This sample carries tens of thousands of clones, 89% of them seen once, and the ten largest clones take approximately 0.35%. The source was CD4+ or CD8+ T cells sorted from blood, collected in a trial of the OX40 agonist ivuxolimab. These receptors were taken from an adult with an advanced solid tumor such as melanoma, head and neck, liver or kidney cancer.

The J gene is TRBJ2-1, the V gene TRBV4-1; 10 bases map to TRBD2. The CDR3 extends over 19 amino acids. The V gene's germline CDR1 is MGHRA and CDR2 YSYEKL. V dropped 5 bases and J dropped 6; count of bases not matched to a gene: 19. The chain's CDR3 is CASSYQLAGISLRGNEQFF. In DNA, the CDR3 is TGCGCCAGCAGCTATCAACTAGCGGGAATCTCCCTACGGGGCAATGAGCAGTTCTTC.

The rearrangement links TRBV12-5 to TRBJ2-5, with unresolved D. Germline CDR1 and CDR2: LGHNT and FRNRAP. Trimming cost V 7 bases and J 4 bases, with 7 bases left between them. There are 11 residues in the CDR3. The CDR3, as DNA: TGTGCTAGTGCTAGACGAGAGACCCAGTACTTC. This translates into CASARRETQYF.